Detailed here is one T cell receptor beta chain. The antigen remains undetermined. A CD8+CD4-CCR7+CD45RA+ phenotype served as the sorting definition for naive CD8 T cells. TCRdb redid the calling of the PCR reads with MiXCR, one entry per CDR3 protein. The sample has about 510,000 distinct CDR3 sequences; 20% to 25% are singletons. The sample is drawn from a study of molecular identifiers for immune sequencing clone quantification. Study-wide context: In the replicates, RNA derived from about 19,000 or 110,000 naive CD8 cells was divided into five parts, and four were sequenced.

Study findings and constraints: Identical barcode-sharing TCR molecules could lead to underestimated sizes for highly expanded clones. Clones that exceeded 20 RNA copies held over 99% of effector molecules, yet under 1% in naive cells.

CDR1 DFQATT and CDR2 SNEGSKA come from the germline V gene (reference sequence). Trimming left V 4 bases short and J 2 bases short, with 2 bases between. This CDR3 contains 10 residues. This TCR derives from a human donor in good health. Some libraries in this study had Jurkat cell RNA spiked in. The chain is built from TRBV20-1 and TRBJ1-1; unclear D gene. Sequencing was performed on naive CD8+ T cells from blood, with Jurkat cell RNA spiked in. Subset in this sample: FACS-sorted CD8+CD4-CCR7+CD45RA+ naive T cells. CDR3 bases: TGCAGTGCTACTAACACTGAAGCTTTCTTT. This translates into CSATNTEAFF.